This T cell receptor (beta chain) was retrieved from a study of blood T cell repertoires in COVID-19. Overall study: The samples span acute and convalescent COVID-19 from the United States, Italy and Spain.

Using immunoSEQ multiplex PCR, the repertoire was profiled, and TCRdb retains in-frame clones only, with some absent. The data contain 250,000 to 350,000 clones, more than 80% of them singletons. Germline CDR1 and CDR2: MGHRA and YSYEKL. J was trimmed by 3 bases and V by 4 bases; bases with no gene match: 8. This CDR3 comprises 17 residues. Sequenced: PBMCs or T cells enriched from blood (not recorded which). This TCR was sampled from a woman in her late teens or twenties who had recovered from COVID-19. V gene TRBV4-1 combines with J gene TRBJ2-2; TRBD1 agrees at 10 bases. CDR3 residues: CASSLAPGTGDTGELFF. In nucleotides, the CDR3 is TGCGCCAGCAGCCTAGCCCCAGGGACAGGGGACACCGGGGAGCTGTTTTTT.